This T cell receptor (beta chain) was sequenced for a study of blood T cell repertoires in COVID-19. Repertoires were generated with immunoSEQ multiplex PCR, while TCRdb's copy carries only in-frame clones and drops some. The sample lists roughly 340,000 clones, more than 80% seen once, with about 1% in the top ten. Germline CDR1 MNHEY, CDR2 SVGAGI. The CDR3 sequence is 15 residues long. The ends were cut back, 6 bases at V and 2 bases at J, with 16 bases in the middle. Participants came from roughly 25 US areas, aged roughly 18 to 100 years. Source material: PBMCs or T cells enriched from blood (not recorded which). The rearrangement joins TRBV6-5 to TRBJ2-5, with D possibly being TRBD1 (6 bases). The TCR sequence derives from a man aged 18 to 35 who had recovered from COVID-19. The CDR3 coding sequence is TGTGCCAGCAGAATGTATCCGGGACAACAAGAGACCCAGTACTTC. This encodes CASRMYPGQQETQYF.